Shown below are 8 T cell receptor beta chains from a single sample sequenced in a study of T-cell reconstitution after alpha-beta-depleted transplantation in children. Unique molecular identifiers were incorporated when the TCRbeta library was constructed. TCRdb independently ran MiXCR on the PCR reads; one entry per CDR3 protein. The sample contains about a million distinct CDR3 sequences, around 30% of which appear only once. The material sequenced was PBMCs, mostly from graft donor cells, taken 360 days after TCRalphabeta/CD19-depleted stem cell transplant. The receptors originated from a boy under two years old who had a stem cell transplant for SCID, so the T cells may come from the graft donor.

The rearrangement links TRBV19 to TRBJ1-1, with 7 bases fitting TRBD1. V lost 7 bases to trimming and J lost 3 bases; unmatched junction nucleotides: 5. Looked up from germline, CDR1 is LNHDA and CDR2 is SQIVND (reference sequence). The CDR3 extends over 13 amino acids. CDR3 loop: CASTGTAYTEAFF. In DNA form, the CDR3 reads TGTGCCAGTACCGGGACAGCTTACACTGAAGCTTTCTTT.

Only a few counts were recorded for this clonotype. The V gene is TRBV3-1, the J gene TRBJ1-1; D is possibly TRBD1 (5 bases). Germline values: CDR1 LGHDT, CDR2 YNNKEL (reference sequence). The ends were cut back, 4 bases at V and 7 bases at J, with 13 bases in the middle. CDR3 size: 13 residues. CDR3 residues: CASSRQGWSEAFF. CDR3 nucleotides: TGTGCCAGCAGCCGTCAGGGTTGGAGTGAAGCTTTCTTT.

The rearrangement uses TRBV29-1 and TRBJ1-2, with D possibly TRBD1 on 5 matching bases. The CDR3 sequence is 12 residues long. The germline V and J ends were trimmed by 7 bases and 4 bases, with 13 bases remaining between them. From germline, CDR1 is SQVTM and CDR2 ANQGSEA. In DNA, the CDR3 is TGCAGCGCTGTGACAGCTTCCTATGGCTACACCTTC. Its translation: CSAVTASYGYTF. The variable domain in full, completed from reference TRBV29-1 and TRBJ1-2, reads SAVISQKPSRDICQRGTSLTIQCQVDSQVTMMFWYRQQPGQSLTLIATANQGSEATYESGFVIDKFPISRPNLTFSTLTVSNMSPEDSSIYLCSAVTASYGYTFGSGTRLTVV.

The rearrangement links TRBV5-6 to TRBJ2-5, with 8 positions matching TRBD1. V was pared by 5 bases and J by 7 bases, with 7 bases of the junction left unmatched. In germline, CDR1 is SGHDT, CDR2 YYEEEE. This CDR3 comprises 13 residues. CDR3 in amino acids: CASSSGQGGTQYF. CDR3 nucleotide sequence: TGTGCCAGCAGTTCTGGACAGGGAGGGACCCAGTACTTC.

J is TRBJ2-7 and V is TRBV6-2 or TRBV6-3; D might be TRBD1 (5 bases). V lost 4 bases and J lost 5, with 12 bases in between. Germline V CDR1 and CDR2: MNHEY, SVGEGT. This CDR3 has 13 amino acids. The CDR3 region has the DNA TGTGCCAGCAGTTCGGCAGGGCGGCACGAGCAGTACTTC. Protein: CASSSAGRHEQYF.

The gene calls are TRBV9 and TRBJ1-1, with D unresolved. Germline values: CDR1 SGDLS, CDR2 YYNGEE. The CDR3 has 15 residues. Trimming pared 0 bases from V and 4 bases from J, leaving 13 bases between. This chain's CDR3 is CASSVDGVGSTEAFF. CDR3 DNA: TGTGCCAGCAGCGTAGATGGGGTCGGGAGCACTGAAGCTTTCTTT.

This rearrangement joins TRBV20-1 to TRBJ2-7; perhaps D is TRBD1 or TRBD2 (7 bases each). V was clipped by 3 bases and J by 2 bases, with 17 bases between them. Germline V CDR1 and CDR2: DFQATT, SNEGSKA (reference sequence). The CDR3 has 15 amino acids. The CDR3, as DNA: TGCAGTGCTAGTGGGCTGACAGGGAGGGCCTACGAGCAGTACTTC. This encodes CSASGLTGRAYEQYF.

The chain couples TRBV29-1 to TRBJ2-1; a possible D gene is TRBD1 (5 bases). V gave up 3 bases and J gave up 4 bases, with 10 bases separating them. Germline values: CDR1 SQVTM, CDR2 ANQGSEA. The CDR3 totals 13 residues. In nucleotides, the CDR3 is TGCAGCGTTGAGACAGCCACATACAATGAGCAGTTCTTC. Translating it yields CSVETATYNEQFF.